This TCR beta chain was profiled in a study of Ad26.COV2.S vaccination and SARS-CoV-2 variants. Turning to the study itself: Intramuscularly, Ad26.COV2.S was given either once or twice, 56 days apart.

This clone has a single count. Other DNA sequences in the same sample also yield this CDR3. Treatment specified: roughly 20 received Ad26.COV2.S at low or high dose, single or two shots; 5 received placebo; per-sample allocation not given. Following the first vaccine or placebo injection, samples were taken on day 63. Expressing Wuhan-strain SARS-CoV-2 spike, an Ad26 vector served as the vaccine. TCRdb's copy holds only in-frame clones and misses some; the assay was immunoSEQ multiplex PCR. The table has 360,000 or so clones, 75% to 90% seen once. Germline V CDR1 and CDR2: MNHEY, SVGEGT. This CDR3 has 13 residues. V trimming: 5 bases; J trimming: 4 bases; junction bases outside the gene matches: 3.

The sequence was collected from a person aged 18 to 59 who received the Ad26.COV2.S COVID-19 vaccine or a placebo. The sequenced sample was peripheral blood, obtained in a trial of Ad26.COV2.S vaccine versus placebo. This rearrangement joins TRBV6-2 or TRBV6-3 to TRBJ1-1, with 8 bases identical to TRBD1. In DNA, the CDR3 is TGTGCCAGCAGTCTTACAGGGGGCACTGAAGCTTTCTTT. Encoded protein: CASSLTGGTEAFF.